These 32 T cell receptor beta chains originate from one sample sequenced in a study of tumor-infiltrating lymphocytes in primary liver carcinoma. Starting from around 0.45 ug of total RNA, TCR beta cDNA was produced with a primer in the constant region. Library construction for TCR beta comprised three nested multiplex PCR rounds performed with slightly modified ARM-PCR. The first two PCR rounds, roughly 10 cycles each, used TRBV1-TRBV30 forward primers and a C-beta reverse primer. TCRdb recomputed calls from the multiplex PCR reads with MiXCR, one row per CDR3 protein. The table lists roughly 48,000 distinct CDR3 sequences, about 73% of them singletons, with approximately 30% in the top ten. Joint extraction of RNA and DNA used about 17-30 mg of bulk tissue that was unsorted. The sequencing input was liver tumor tissue from sampling region 3. The subset is: tumor region T3, left-lateral pole. These receptors came from a man in his forties or fifties with primary liver carcinoma and hepatitis B virus infection.

The chain couples TRBV10-3 to TRBJ2-3; the D gene could be TRBD1 or TRBD2 (6 bases each). Trimming left V 4 bases short and J 10 bases short, with 21 bases between. The CDR3 has 15 residues. Germline V lookup: CDR1 ENHRY, CDR2 SYGVKD. The DNA of the CDR3 is TGTGCCATCAGTGCTGAGACTAGGGGGACCTATGCGCAGTATTTT. This sequence encodes CAISAETRGTYAQYF.

This clonotype was observed once. The germline gene is not matched at one end of the junction; a read error may be the cause. The rearrangement uses TRBV10-3 and TRBJ1-2; D is unclear. The CDR3 runs 12 residues. Germline-derived CDR1 and CDR2 are ENHRY and SYGVKD. The CDR3 region has the DNA TGCGCCACGGGCGCGGGTGATAGTGGCTACGCCTTC. Translation: CATGAGDSGYAF.

This clonotype was recorded many times. V is TRBV28 and J is TRBJ1-4; maybe TRBD1 (6 bases). The length of the CDR3 is 16 residues. V lost 4 bases, J lost 8 bases, and 20 bases lay in between. In germline, CDR1 is MDHEN, CDR2 SYDVKM. The CDR3 bases are TGTGCCAGCAGTTCCCGACGACAGGCCTTCGGGGAAAAACTGTTTTTT. Translation gives CASSSRRQAFGEKLFF.

The table lists this clonotype with a count of one. V gene TRBV5-6 combines with J gene TRBJ1-3, with D uncertain. The CDR3 is 13 amino acids. The ends were cut back, 4 bases at V and 0 bases at J, with 5 bases in the middle. Looked up from germline, CDR1 is SGHDT and CDR2 is YYEEEE. CDR3 loop: CASSLVSGNTIYF. The CDR3 nucleotides are TGTGCCAGCAGCCTCGTCTCTGGAAACACCATATATTTT.

This clonotype appeared a single time. The germline gene is not matched at one end of the junction; a read error may be the cause. The chain joins TRBV4-1 to TRBJ2-2; D may be TRBD2 (6 bases). Germline lookup yields CDR1 MGHRA and CDR2 YSYEKL. CDR3 length: 15 residues. CDR3 in DNA: TGCGCCAGCAGCCAAGGTCACGGGGGAACCGGGGAGCCGTTCTTT. As protein: CASSQGHGGTGEPFF.

Note on this clonotype: The junction departs from the called germline gene at one end, perhaps through a read error. V is TRBV4-1 and J is TRBJ2-7, with 8 bases identical to TRBD2. CDR1 MGHRA and CDR2 YSYEKL come from the germline V gene. The CDR3 spans 17 residues. This CDR3 is CASSQDLAGTLSYAQYF. The DNA of the CDR3 is TGCGCCAGCAGTCAAGATTTAGCGGGGACACTCTCCTACGCGCAGTACTTC.

For this clonotype: This likely comes from a read error, as the CDR3 has no conserved phenylalanine or tryptophan at its end. The chain links TRBV11-2 to TRBJ2-2; D may correspond to TRBD1 or TRBD2 (5 bases each). Germline V gene sequence: CDR1 SGHAT, CDR2 FQNNGV. This CDR3 region has 17 residues. The CDR3 sequence is CVSSFDRGRVGTGELFL. DNA for the CDR3: TGTGTCAGCAGCTTTGATCGGGGCAGGGTCGGCACCGGGGAGCTGTTTCTT.

As regards this clonotype: A much larger clone differs from this one at a single base, so this may be a read error. This chain uses TRBV30 with TRBJ2-5; 7 nucleotides align to TRBD2. V lost 3 bases and J lost 8; bases outside the gene matches: 9. Germline CDR1 GTSNPN, CDR2 SVGIG (reference sequence). This CDR3 region has 13 residues. The DNA of the CDR3 is TGTGCCTGGAGAGGCGGGAGTGGAGATACCCAGTACTTC. Protein product: CAWRGGSGDTQYF.

Concerning this clonotype itself: This likely comes from a read error, as the CDR3 has no conserved phenylalanine or tryptophan at its end. This rearrangement joins TRBV6-1 to TRBJ2-1; 10 positions match TRBD2. The junction had 12 bases not matched to a gene; V was cut back by 5 bases and J by 8 bases. The germline gives CDR1 MNHNS, CDR2 SASEGT. The CDR3 is 16 amino acids. In DNA form, the CDR3 reads TGTGCCAGCAGTCGCATTCTAGCGGGAGTAGACGATGAGCAGTTCCTC. Translation: CASSRILAGVDDEQFL.

In the case of this clonotype: At one boundary the junction diverges from the germline segment, which might be a read error. The rearrangement uses TRBV5-1 and TRBJ2-1; D is perhaps TRBD2 (5 bases). The CDR3 has 14 residues. The germline V gene has CDR1 SGHRS and CDR2 YFSETQ. The CDR3 sequence: CASSVEACWNEHFF. The CDR3 DNA reads TGCGCCAGCTCGGTGGAGGCTTGTTGGAATGAGCACTTCTTC.

This clonotype occurred once. One junction end does not reproduce the germline sequence, and a read error may be involved. V and J are TRBV10-1 and TRBJ2-1; no firm D call. Germline CDR1 is WNHNN and CDR2 is SYGVQD (reference sequence). The CDR3 covers 13 residues. The CDR3 nucleotides read TGCGCCAGCAGTGACGGTCCCAACAATGAGAAGTTCTTC. This encodes CASSDGPNNEKFF.

This clonotype was detected many times. This chain connects TRBV6-1 to TRBJ1-5; a possible D gene is TRBD1 (5 bases). Trimming took 0 bases from V and 6 from J, leaving 12 bases between them. CDR3 size: 15 residues. CDR1 is MNHNS and CDR2 is SASEGT in the germline V gene. The CDR3 protein is CASSEAVRGVQPQHF. The CDR3 DNA follows: TGTGCCAGCAGTGAAGCCGTAAGAGGGGTTCAGCCCCAGCATTTT.

Details on this clonotype: With a much larger clone just one base away, this may be a read error. The V call is TRBV7-9, the J call TRBJ2-7; D tentatively fits TRBD1 or TRBD2 (5 bases each). The V gene's germline CDR1 is SEHNR and CDR2 FQNEAQ (reference sequence). This CDR3 has 15 residues. Deletions cut 0 bases from V and 2 bases from J, with 11 bases between. CDR3 region: CASSLARGRTYEQYF. CDR3 DNA sequence: TGTGCCAGCAGCTTAGCCCGGGGCCGTACCTACGAGCAGTACTTC.

This clonotype was counted a few times. A single base separates this from a much larger clone, so it may be a read error. The J gene is TRBJ2-5, the V gene TRBV5-1; possibly TRBD1 for D (6 bases). This CDR3 is built from 13 residues. Trimming took 4 bases from V and 3 from J, leaving 10 bases between them. CDR1 and CDR2 from the germline V gene are SGHRS and YFSETQ. In nucleotides, the CDR3 is TGCGCCAGCAGCAAGGGACACAAAGAGACCCAGTACTTC. Encoded protein: CASSKGHKETQYF.

Details on this clonotype: A read error may account for a junction end that differs from germline. The chain recombines TRBV11-2 with TRBJ2-1; D unresolved. The CDR3 runs to 13 residues. Germline V gene data show CDR1 as SGHAT and CDR2 as FQNNGV. The CDR3 loop reads CANSLNDVYEQFF. Written as DNA, the CDR3 is TGTGCCAACAGCTTAAATGATGTCTATGAACAGTTCTTC.

For this clonotype: The junction shows a germline mismatch at one end, possibly a read error. The chain links TRBV2 to TRBJ2-2, with 13 bases that match TRBD2. The CDR3 totals 17 residues. Germline V gene sequence: CDR1 SNHLY, CDR2 FYNNEI. The CDR3 DNA follows: TGTGCCAGCAGTAGGACTAGCGGGAGCGCGAACACCGGGGACCTGTTTTTT. Residues: CASSRTSGSANTGDLFF. The entire variable domain, with the rest obtained from reference TRBV2 and TRBJ2-2, is as follows: EPEVTQTPSHQVTQMGQEVILRCVPISNHLYFYWYRQILGQKVEFLVSFYNNEISEKSEIFDDQFSVERPDGSNFTLKIRSTKLEDSAMYFCASSRTSGSANTGDLFFGEGSRLTVL.

Of note for this clonotype: At one of its ends the junction is not consistent with the germline gene, which may arise from a read error. This sequence joins TRBV10-3 and TRBJ2-3, with 8 bases aligning to TRBD2. This CDR3 is 15 amino acids long. Germline assignment: CDR1 ENHRY and CDR2 SYGVKD. CDR3 in amino acids: CAISAETSETYTQYF. The CDR3 DNA reads as TGTGCCATCAGTGCTGAGACTAGCGAGACCTATACGCAGTACTTT.

To note about this clonotype: One end of the junction fails to match germline, which may point to a read error. The chain carries TRBV6-2 or TRBV6-3 and TRBJ2-5; unclear D gene. The CDR3 consists of 11 residues. Germline CDR1 MNHEY, CDR2 SVGEGT. The CDR3 region is CAGSSRETQCF. The CDR3 coding sequence is TGTGCCGGCAGTTCTAGAGAGACCCAATGCTTC.

The rearrangement links TRBV11-2 to TRBJ1-1, with 10 bases fitting TRBD1. V lost 5 bases and J lost 3; bases outside the gene matches: 12. CDR3 length: 17 amino acids. Germline values: CDR1 SGHAT, CDR2 FQNNGV. CDR3 bases: TGTGCCAGCAGCATAATGGGGGGACAGGGGTTCGACACTGAAGCTTTCTTT. As protein: CASSIMGGQGFDTEAFF.

On this clonotype: An end of the junction does not agree with germline; a read error may underlie this. The J gene is TRBJ2-1, the V gene TRBV7-8, with 7 bases aligning to TRBD2. The CDR3 extends over 15 amino acids. From germline, CDR1 is SGHVS and CDR2 FQNEAQ. CDR3 residues: CASRPSGSPLEEQFF. DNA of the CDR3: TGTGCTAGCAGGCCTAGCGGTTCCCCTCTCGAGGAGCAGTTCTTC.

On this clonotype: Compared with germline, one end of the junction differs, possibly owing to a read error. V is TRBV6-2 or TRBV6-3 and J is TRBJ2-1, with 7 bases aligning to TRBD2. The CDR3 totals 16 residues. Germline-derived CDR1 and CDR2 are MNHEY and SVGEGT. The CDR3 DNA sequence: TGTGCCAGCAGTTACCGGGGGAGGGGCTCTTACAATGAGCAGTTCTTT. Its protein product is CASSYRGRGSYNEQFF.

Regarding this clonotype: One end of the junction varies from germline; a read error may be responsible. The chain joins TRBV28 to TRBJ2-5; TRBD2 matches 11 bases. The CDR3 spans 15 residues. Germline V gene lookup returns CDR1 MDHEN and CDR2 SYDVKM. CDR3 sequence (DNA): TGTGCCAACAGTTCCATAGCGGGAGGGCCGGAGACCCAGCACTTC. Translated: CANSSIAGGPETQHF.

As for this clonotype: One end of the junction does not line up with germline, which may come from a read error. The rearrangement uses TRBV10-3 and TRBJ2-7; 9 positions match TRBD1. CDR1 and CDR2 (germline): ENHRY, SYGVKD. This CDR3 is built from 14 residues. CDR3 residues: CAIPTGTGFYKQYF. CDR3 DNA sequence: TGTGCCATTCCTACCGGGACAGGGTTTTACAAGCAATACTTC.

This clonotype was counted once. A junction end diverges from the germline sequence, so it may reflect a read error. The V and J genes are TRBV11-2 and TRBJ2-5, with 8 bases aligning to TRBD2. Germline-derived CDR1 and CDR2 are SGHAT and FQNNGV. This CDR3 comprises 18 residues. CDR3: CASSLCPELAAYQETQYF. The CDR3 bases are TGTGCTAGCAGCTTATGTCCTGAACTAGCGGCGTACCAAGAGACCCAGTACTTC.

Remarks on this clonotype: This CDR3 is missing its conserved last phenylalanine or tryptophan, likely due to a read error. The gene calls are TRBV6-5 and TRBJ1-1; a weak D match, TRBD1 (5 bases). CDR1 MNHEY and CDR2 SVGAGI come from the germline V gene. This CDR3 spans 18 amino acids. The CDR3 reads CASTPHRLGKGLNTEAFL. Written as DNA, the CDR3 is TGCGCCAGCACCCCACACAGGTTGGGGAAGGGGCTGAACACTGAAGCTTTCCTT.

As concerns this clonotype: One junction end disagrees with the germline gene, perhaps due to a read error. The genes are TRBV11-2 and TRBJ1-4; D is possibly TRBD1 (5 bases). Germline V lookup: CDR1 SGHAT, CDR2 FQNNGV. The CDR3 is 14 residues long. DNA of the CDR3: TGTGCTAGCAGCTTAGAGGTTGGGGACGAAGAACTATTTTTT. Translated, it gives CASSLEVGDEELFF.

For this clonotype: A read error may account for a junction end that differs from germline. V is TRBV28 and J is TRBJ2-1; 9 bases line up with TRBD2. The germline gives CDR1 MDHEN, CDR2 SYDVKM. The CDR3 extends over 17 amino acids. CDR3 sequence: CAGSLHHGLARVDKQFF. CDR3 nucleotides: TGTGCCGGCAGTCTACATCATGGACTAGCGAGGGTAGATAAGCAGTTCTTC.

The chain employs TRBV28 and TRBJ2-1; D is perhaps TRBD1 (6 bases). The CDR3 contains 14 residues. V dropped 5 bases and J dropped 12 bases, with 20 bases sitting between them. Germline V gene data show CDR1 as MDHEN and CDR2 as SYDVKM. The CDR3: CASSTTSGAYVQFF. The CDR3 nucleotides read TGTGCCAGCAGTACTACCTCAGGGGCGTACGTGCAGTTCTTC.

In its sample, this clonotype was seen a few times. The rearrangement uses TRBV23-1 and TRBJ2-1; D might be TRBD2 (5 bases). TRBV23-1 is an ORF for which the function is uncertain. The V end was cut by 6 bases, the J end by 4 bases, with 22 bases between. This CDR3 comprises 17 residues. This CDR3 is CASSRLDYLQVYNEQFF. The DNA for the CDR3 is TGCGCCAGCAGCCGGCTTGACTACCTACAAGTTTACAATGAGCAGTTCTTC.

A note on this clonotype: This clone may be a read error of a much larger clone one base away. This chain joins TRBV29-1 and TRBJ2-2; D is undetermined. Germline loops: CDR1 SQVTM, CDR2 ANQGSEA. This CDR3 region has 11 residues. CDR3 nucleotide sequence: TGCAACGTCCAGAACACCGGGGAGCTGTTTTTT. The encoded protein is CNVQNTGELFF.

The V call is TRBV29-1, the J call TRBJ2-3; 7 nucleotides match TRBD2. Per the germline V gene, CDR1 is SQVTM and CDR2 is ANQGSEA. The CDR3 has 13 residues. V lost 4 bases and J lost 2; bases outside the gene matches: 3. The DNA of the CDR3 is TGCAGCGTTGGAGCGGGGATCACAGATACGCAGTATTTT. This translates into CSVGAGITDTQYF.

This clonotype was seen just once. A read error may account for a junction end that differs from germline. CDR3 protein: CAGSFTGCGYEQYF. CDR3 coding DNA: TGTGCCGGCAGCTTCACAGGGTGCGGGTACGAGCAGTACTTC. The V gene is TRBV7-9, the J gene TRBJ2-7; possible D gene TRBD1, 6 bases. The CDR3 covers 14 residues. In germline, CDR1 is SEHNR, CDR2 FQNEAQ (reference sequence).